This TCR beta chain is from a study of blood T cells in healthy people across ages. This clonotype turned up a few times. Its matching antigen is unknown. Combining a sample-barcoded 5' primer with a J-beta primer mix, a second PCR ran for about 7 to 11 cycles. TCRdb fed the 5' RACE reads into MiXCR, producing one record per CDR3 protein. The sample shows fewer than 750,000 distinct CDR3 sequences, roughly 48% of them seen only once. Deletions cut 8 bases from V and 0 bases from J, with 14 bases between. Germline V CDR1 and CDR2: MNHEY, SVGEGT. This CDR3 spans 14 amino acids. Overall study results and limits: Shifts in expanded clonotypes may have been confounded by donor CMV status, which was unknown.

The genes are TRBV6-2 or TRBV6-3 and TRBJ2-7, with D maybe TRBD2 (6 bases). Sequencing input: blood. The receptor's source is a man older than 75 in good health. The CDR3 protein is CASFVGGGSYEQYF. The DNA of the CDR3 is TGTGCCAGCTTCGTTGGGGGAGGCTCCTACGAGCAGTACTTC.